This is a list of T cell receptor beta chains from one sample in a study of T-cell memory formation after mild COVID-19. TCRdb itself ran the 5' RACE reads through MiXCR, one entry per CDR3 protein. The sample contains 110,000 or so distinct CDR3 sequences, 20% to 25% of which appear only once. The sequenced sample was PBMCs or a T cell subset sorted from them (not recorded which). Source of these receptors: a man aged 18 to 29 who had mild COVID-19 (a few samples of this study predate the infection). Cell type and time point are not known. Both conserved end residues are part of each CDR3. The order of the fields is V gene, J gene, D gene, clone size, CDR3 DNA, CDR3 protein. The D gene is left open where the match is weak. Clone size is not always given. Where it is, it says once, few, many or a class for expanded clones.

TRBV10-3	TRBJ2-3	TRBD2	few	TGTGCCATCAGTGAGTCAAGGACTAGCGAGGAGCGATATTTT	CAISESRTSEERYF
TRBV7-8	TRBJ2-3	TRBD2	few	TGTGCCAGCAGCTTAAGGGGACTAGCGGGGAGATCTAGCACAGATACGCAGTATTTT	CASSLRGLAGRSSTDTQYF
TRBV12-3/TRBV12-4	TRBJ1-5	-	few	TGTGCCAGCAGTTTAGTTGGCCACGCGGATCAGCCCCAGCATTTT	CASSLVGHADQPQHF
TRBV3-1	TRBJ2-1	-	-	TGTGCCAGCAGCCAAGAACCCCTCTCCTACAATGAGCAGTTCTTC	CASSQEPLSYNEQFF
TRBV20-1	TRBJ1-2	TRBD1	-	TGCAGTGCTAGAGTCAGGGGGGGCTACACCTTC	CSARVRGGYTF
TRBV11-2	TRBJ1-2	-	-	TGTGCCAGCGGCGTGGACAAGAACTATGGCTACACCTTC	CASGVDKNYGYTF
TRBV10-1	TRBJ2-1	-	-	TGCGCCAGCAGTGAAATTGGTTCTGGGGGCAGTGAGCAGTTCTTC	CASSEIGSGGSEQFF
TRBV5-1	TRBJ1-1	-	-	TGCGCCAGCAGCTTGGCGACGATGGAGAACACTGAAGCTTTCTTT	CASSLATMENTEAFF
TRBV4-1	TRBJ2-1	TRBD2	few	TGCGCCAGCAGCCCGGGGGGGCTAGCGGGGGGCAATGAGCAGTTCTTC	CASSPGGLAGGNEQFF
TRBV28	TRBJ2-3	-	-	TGTGCCACCATGACAGCCCTAAAAGATACGCAGTATTTT	CATMTALKDTQYF
TRBV5-6	TRBJ2-1	-	-	TGTGCCAGCAGCTTCGGGACCCTTCGGAATGAGCAGTTCTTC	CASSFGTLRNEQFF
TRBV19	TRBJ2-7	-	-	TGTGCCAGTAGTATAACAGAGGCATCCTACGAGCAGTACTTC	CASSITEASYEQYF
TRBV5-1	TRBJ1-2	-	-	TGCGCCAGCAGCTTCTCGGGACCTGGCTACACCTTC	CASSFSGPGYTF
TRBV10-3	TRBJ1-6	TRBD1	few	TGTGCCATCAACGAACGGGGACAGGGGACAAATTCACCCCTCCACTTT	CAINERGQGTNSPLHF
TRBV6-5	TRBJ1-2	TRBD1	-	TGTGCCAGCAGGGGACAGGTGGACTATGGCTACACCTTC	CASRGQVDYGYTF
TRBV27	TRBJ2-3	TRBD2	few	TGTGCCAGCAGTTTAGGGATAGCGGGGGGCACAGATACGCAGTATTTT	CASSLGIAGGTDTQYF
TRBV7-9	TRBJ1-1	TRBD1	-	TGTGCCAGCAGCCTCCCTCCCGGGACAGCGAACACTGAAGCTTTCTTT	CASSLPPGTANTEAFF
TRBV25-1	TRBJ1-5	TRBD1	few	TGTGCCAGCAGTCATCGACAGGGGTGGTCGTTTTTTGGCAATCAGCCCCAGCATTTT	CASSHRQGWSFFGNQPQHF
TRBV5-1	TRBJ2-2	-	few	TGCGCCAGCAGCCCACAGGGACGGTTCACCGGGGAGCTGTTTTTT	CASSPQGRFTGELFF
TRBV7-2	TRBJ2-3	-	-	TGTGCCAGCAGCTTACCGGCGAGGGGGGCGGGCACAGATACGCAGTATTTT	CASSLPARGAGTDTQYF
TRBV5-1	TRBJ2-2	-	few	TGCGCCAGCAGCTTGAAACAGGGCTCCGGGGAGCTGTTTTTT	CASSLKQGSGELFF
TRBV30	TRBJ1-1	-	-	TGTGCCTGGAGTGTGCAGGGATCTGAAGCTTTCTTT	CAWSVQGSEAFF
TRBV7-2	TRBJ2-1	TRBD2	-	TGTGCCAGCAGCTTAGGACTAGCGGGAGTGGATGAGCAGTTCTTC	CASSLGLAGVDEQFF
TRBV6-2/TRBV6-3	TRBJ1-4	-	few	TGTGCCAGCAGCCTAGACTCCCTAGGGCTGTTTTTT	CASSLDSLGLFF
TRBV6-2/TRBV6-3	TRBJ2-1	-	-	TGTGCCAGCAGTCTTCCTCTAGGTCATGAGCAGTTCTTC	CASSLPLGHEQFF
TRBV6-2/TRBV6-3	TRBJ1-2	-	-	TGTGCCAGCCGCCGAGGCAGCTGGGGCTACACCTTC	CASRRGSWGYTF
TRBV5-6	TRBJ2-5	-	-	TGTGCCAGCAGCCAGGGCTTCGGGGAGACCCAGTACTTC	CASSQGFGETQYF
TRBV5-8	TRBJ2-7	-	-	TGTGCCAGCAGCACAGACTGGGAGGTCGCTACGTACGAGCAGTACTTC	CASSTDWEVATYEQYF
TRBV4-1	TRBJ2-5	TRBD2	few	TGCGCCAGCAGCCAAGACCCTAGCGGGGGGACCCAAGAGACCCAGTACTTC	CASSQDPSGGTQETQYF
TRBV4-1	TRBJ1-1	-	few	TGCGCCAGCAGCTCCAATAGTGCGGTGAACACTGAAGCTTTCTTT	CASSSNSAVNTEAFF
TRBV28	TRBJ2-1	TRBD1	-	TGTGCCACCTGGGGGGAGTTGACAGGGGCCTCCTACTACAATGAGCAGTTCTTC	CATWGELTGASYYNEQFF
TRBV7-9	TRBJ1-2	TRBD1	few	TGTGCCAGCTCACCTGCGACAGGGGACAACTATGGCTACACCTTC	CASSPATGDNYGYTF
TRBV4-1	TRBJ2-5	-	-	TGCGCCAGCAGCCAAGAGTTTGGCGGCCAAGAGACCCAGTACTTC	CASSQEFGGQETQYF
TRBV4-1	TRBJ2-5	-	few	TGCGCCAGCAGCCAAGATGGCGTTCAAGAGACCCAGTACTTC	CASSQDGVQETQYF
TRBV4-1	TRBJ1-2	TRBD1	few	TGCGCCAGCAGCCAAGAGACGGGACAGGGAGGCTACACCTTC	CASSQETGQGGYTF
TRBV7-2	TRBJ2-1	-	-	TGTGCCAGCACCTTCGGAGGGGGGGCTAAAGAGCAGTTCTTC	CASTFGGGAKEQFF